This T cell receptor beta chain was identified during a study of blood T cell repertoires in COVID-19. Study context: Samples came from the United States, Italy and Spain, spanning acute and convalescent COVID-19. Sources were T cells, B-cell-depleted T cells, or PBMCs; the material itself was cDNA or gDNA.

The CDR3 runs to 12 residues. Germline CDR1 MNHEY, CDR2 SMNVEV (reference sequence). Trimming removed 6 bases from V and 11 bases from J; junction bases left unmatched: 7. The table came from immunoSEQ multiplex PCR; TCRdb's copy has only in-frame clones and leaves some out. This sample has fewer than 250,000 clones, with 70% to 80% found just once. The sample was peripheral blood. This TCR was recovered from a woman aged 50 to 65 with acute or convalescent COVID-19. This chain connects TRBV27 to TRBJ1-1; 9 bases are a match to TRBD1. The CDR3 loop is CASRTRDRDAFF. CDR3 sequence (DNA): TGTGCCAGCAGGACCCGGGACAGGGACGCTTTCTTT.